A single sample is the source of the 25 T cell receptor beta chains below, sequenced in a study of T cell changes during pregnancy in multiple sclerosis. The protocol was immunoSEQ multiplex PCR, while the TCRdb copy is restricted to in-frame clones and leaves out a portion. The sample carries fewer than 25,000 clones, around 89% recorded once. The sequences come from CD8+ T cells from peripheral blood mononuclear cells, collected in the first trimester of pregnancy. These receptors originate from a female donor with multiple sclerosis, enrolled in a pregnancy study.

The chain joins TRBV4-3 to TRBJ2-4; D is perhaps TRBD2 (6 bases). Germline assignment: CDR1 LGHNA and CDR2 YSLEER. Trimming took off 0 bases at V and 12 bases at J, with 15 bases between the two ends. The CDR3 length is 14 residues. The CDR3 sequence: CASSQDKGLKNQYF. In nucleotides, the CDR3 is TGCGCCAGCAGCCAAGATAAGGGACTGAAAAATCAGTACTTC.

This clone has only a few counts. The chain recombines TRBV18 with TRBJ1-1; D gene uncertain. V lost 3 bases to trimming and J lost 3 bases, with 8 bases between them. Germline CDR1 reads KGHSH; CDR2 reads LQKENI. This CDR3 contains 13 residues. The CDR3: CASSPSTHTEAFF. In DNA form, the CDR3 reads TGTGCCAGCTCACCCTCTACCCACACTGAAGCTTTCTTT.

The chain uses TRBV19 and TRBJ2-5; D uncertain. With 5 bases removed from V and 3 bases from J, the gap between germline ends came to 4 bases. Per germline, CDR1 LNHDA and CDR2 SQIVND (reference sequence). This CDR3 has 11 amino acids. The CDR3 nucleotides are TGTGCCAGTAGTCCCAAAGAGACCCAGTACTTC. Translated: CASSPKETQYF.

This chain uses TRBV4-1 with TRBJ2-1; D not certain. V gave up 3 bases and J gave up 6 bases, with 3 bases separating them. Per the germline V gene, CDR1 is MGHRA and CDR2 is YSYEKL. This CDR3 spans 11 amino acids. The DNA of the CDR3 is TGCGCCAGCAGCCAGGCCAATGAGCAGTTCTTC. It encodes CASSQANEQFF.

The chain combines TRBV6-1 with TRBJ2-1, with TRBD2 matching 11 bases. The CDR3 runs to 21 residues. Germline values: CDR1 MNHNS, CDR2 SASEGT. J was trimmed by 2 bases and V by 2 bases; bases with no gene match: 17. The CDR3 DNA follows: TGTGCCAGCAGTGAAAGGGGTCTAGCGGGAGGACTCGGAGTGGCCTACAATGAGCAGTTCTTC. Translated: CASSERGLAGGLGVAYNEQFF.

The chain has TRBV10-3 and TRBJ2-7; D gene unclear. The length of the CDR3 is 14 residues. Germline CDR1 and CDR2: ENHRY and SYGVKD. V was pared by 0 bases and J by 2 bases, with 8 bases between. CDR3 sequence (DNA): TGTGCCATCAGTGAGTCGCGGAATCCCTACGAGCAGTACTTC. The encoded protein is CAISESRNPYEQYF.

The gene calls are TRBV6-6 and TRBJ2-5; TRBD2 might be the D (6 bases). The CDR3 runs 15 residues. In germline, CDR1 is MNHNY, CDR2 SVGAGI (reference sequence). Trimming removed 4 bases at V and 5 bases at J, with 17 bases between. CDR3 sequence reads: CASSFKPGEEETQYF. CDR3 DNA: TGTGCCAGCAGTTTCAAGCCCGGGGAGGAGGAGACCCAGTACTTC.

This sequence joins TRBV5-4 and TRBJ1-3, with 9 bases that match TRBD1. V lost 4 bases to trimming and J lost 0 bases; unmatched junction nucleotides: 14. The CDR3 spans 19 residues. Looked up from germline, CDR1 is SGHNT and CDR2 is YYREEE (reference sequence). The CDR3 bases are TGTGCCAGCAGCCACGGACAGGGGCTTAGAGATTCCTCTGGAAACACCATATATTTT. It is translated as CASSHGQGLRDSSGNTIYF.

V gene TRBV11-2 combines with J gene TRBJ2-1; TRBD2 matches 7 bases. Germline V gives CDR1 SGHAT, CDR2 FQNNGV. V was pared by 0 bases and J by 5 bases, with 7 bases of the junction left unmatched. This CDR3 region has 16 residues. The CDR3 DNA is TGTGCCAGCAGCTTAGATCTGGCGGGAGACCACAATGAGCAGTTCTTC. It translates to CASSLDLAGDHNEQFF. The variable domain in full, with the rest retrieved from reference TRBV11-2 and TRBJ2-1, is EAGVAQSPRYKIIEKRQSVAFWCNPISGHATLYWYQQILGQGPKLLIQFQNNGVVDDSQLPKDRFSAERLKGVDSTLKIQPAKLEDSAVYLCASSLDLAGDHNEQFFGPGTRLTVL.

The chain recombines TRBV11-2 with TRBJ2-1; 7 bases line up with TRBD2. CDR3 length equals 19 residues. Looked up from germline, CDR1 is SGHAT and CDR2 is FQNNGV. V shed 5 bases, J shed 3 bases, and the junction held 19 bases outside the gene matches. CDR3 nucleotide sequence: TGTGCCAGCAGCCTTACCGTTCCCCGGGAACGCGGGGGCTACAATGAGCAGTTCTTC. Its protein is CASSLTVPRERGGYNEQFF.

This sequence joins TRBV28 and TRBJ1-5; TRBD1 might be the D (6 bases). This CDR3 comprises 14 residues. V was trimmed by 3 bases and J by 3 bases, leaving 9 bases between them. CDR1 and CDR2 from the germline V gene are MDHEN and SYDVKM. CDR3 sequence: CASSFGGNNQPQHF. CDR3 nucleotides: TGTGCCAGCAGTTTTGGGGGCAACAATCAGCCCCAGCATTTT. The whole variable domain, remainder taken from reference TRBV28 and TRBJ1-5, is DVKVTQSSRYLVKRTGEKVFLECVQDMDHENMFWYRQDPGLGLRLIYFSYDVKMKEKGDIPEGYSVSREKKERFSLILESASTNQTSMYLCASSFGGNNQPQHFGDGTRLSIL.

J is TRBJ1-1 and V is TRBV5-1, with TRBD1 as a possible D gene (6 bases). This CDR3 is built from 12 residues. V lost 6 bases and J 1 base, leaving 7 bases between the germline ends. Germline V lookup: CDR1 SGHRS, CDR2 YFSETQ. This CDR3 is CASTGQNTEAFF. The CDR3 DNA follows: TGCGCCAGCACGGGACAGAACACTGAAGCTTTCTTT.

J is TRBJ1-4 and V is TRBV7-2; 8 nucleotides line up with TRBD1. V lost 1 base to trimming and J lost 7 bases; unmatched junction nucleotides: 5. This CDR3 has 15 amino acids. Germline V gene lookup returns CDR1 SGHTA and CDR2 FQGNSA. CDR3 sequence (DNA): TGTGCCAGCAGCTTAGTTGTGACAGGGGCTGAAAAACTGTTTTTT. Translating it yields CASSLVVTGAEKLFF.

This clone was seen a few times. V gene TRBV4-2 combines with J gene TRBJ2-7; D not certain. The CDR3 covers 17 residues. V gave up 1 base and J gave up 0 bases, with 16 bases separating them. Germline V CDR1 and CDR2: LGHNA, YNFKEQ. The CDR3 is CASSQALPPVSSYEQYF. The CDR3 nucleotides read TGTGCCAGCAGCCAAGCCCTCCCTCCGGTGAGCTCCTACGAGCAGTACTTC.

V usage is TRBV27 and J usage is TRBJ1-4; 8 positions agree with TRBD1. The CDR3 consists of 16 residues. The ends lost 5 bases at V and 7 bases at J; junction bases unmatched: 12. Looked up from germline, CDR1 is MNHEY and CDR2 is SMNVEV (reference sequence). In DNA form, the CDR3 reads TGTGCCAGCAGTATTTCAGGACAGGGAGGTGGTGAAAAACTGTTTTTT. Translation gives CASSISGQGGGEKLFF.

V gene TRBV7-2 combines with J gene TRBJ2-7; maybe TRBD1 (5 bases). The CDR3 totals 12 residues. Between the trimmed V and J ends, which lost 5 bases and 3 bases, there was a span of 8 bases. The V gene's germline CDR1 is SGHTA and CDR2 FQGNSA. CDR3 in amino acids: CASSPDNYEQYF. Here the CDR3 DNA reads TGTGCCAGCAGCCCGGACAACTACGAGCAGTACTTC.

As regards this clone: At one boundary the junction diverges from the germline segment, which might be a read error. The chain is built from TRBV7-7 and TRBJ2-5; no clear D gene. The germline V gene has CDR1 SSHAT and CDR2 FNYEAQ (reference sequence). There are 14 residues in the CDR3. DNA of the CDR3: TGTGCTAGCAGCTTAGTCCCGGGCCAAGAGACCCAGTACTTC. This codes for CASSLVPGQETQYF.

The genes are TRBV9 and TRBJ2-1; TRBD2 agrees at 8 bases. J gave up 3 bases and V 4 bases, and 18 bases lay outside the gene matches. Germline V gene sequence: CDR1 SGDLS, CDR2 YYNGEE. There are 19 residues in the CDR3. The CDR3 nucleotides are TGTGCCAGCAGCCCTATCCCTCCAATAGCGGGACACAACTACAATGAGCAGTTCTTC. Translating gives CASSPIPPIAGHNYNEQFF.

J is TRBJ2-1 and V is TRBV7-8, with D possibly TRBD2 on 5 matching bases. This CDR3 has 13 amino acids. V shed 4 bases and J shed 6 bases, with 10 bases lying between them. The V gene's germline CDR1 is SGHVS and CDR2 FQNEAQ. CDR3 loop: CASSSPGFNEQFF. The CDR3 DNA reads as TGTGCCAGCAGCTCCCCGGGGTTCAATGAGCAGTTCTTC.

The chain has TRBV4-1 and TRBJ2-7, with D unclear. The V end was cut by 0 bases, the J end by 1 base, with 10 bases between. The CDR3 totals 15 residues. Germline V gene lookup returns CDR1 MGHRA and CDR2 YSYEKL. The chain's CDR3 is CASSQDSSDSYEQYF. The CDR3 bases are TGCGCCAGCAGCCAAGATTCTTCAGATTCCTACGAGCAGTACTTC.

This chain joins TRBV2 and TRBJ2-4; D remains unclear. The CDR3 is 15 residues long. In germline, CDR1 is SNHLY, CDR2 FYNNEI. Trimming stripped 7 bases from V and 0 bases from J, with 13 bases between. In nucleotides, the CDR3 is TGTGCCAGCATAGAGACGGAGCTAGCCAAAAACATTCAGTACTTC. Amino acids: CASIETELAKNIQYF.

CDR3 DNA: TGTGCCAGTAGTGAGGACAGTGGGGGCACTGAAGCTTTCTTT. Its translation is CASSEDSGGTEAFF. The chain uses TRBV19 and TRBJ1-1, with a weak D call TRBD1 (6 bases). The CDR3 extends over 14 amino acids. Germline CDR1 LNHDA, CDR2 SQIVND (reference sequence). V gave up 5 bases and J gave up 4 bases, with 14 bases separating them.

The chain couples TRBV13 to TRBJ2-7; the match to TRBD1 covers 9 bases. The V and J ends lost 4 bases and 6 bases, in that order; junction bases with no gene match: 7. The CDR3 length is 14 residues. CDR1 PRHDT and CDR2 FYEKMQ come from the germline V gene (reference sequence). This CDR3 reads CASSSGQGTSEQYF. The CDR3 DNA sequence: TGTGCCAGCAGCTCCGGACAGGGGACTTCCGAGCAGTACTTC.

The chain couples TRBV27 to TRBJ2-3, with TRBD2 identical over 8 bases. The CDR3 spans 17 residues. J was trimmed by 2 bases and V by 2 bases; bases with no gene match: 9. Germline CDR1 is MNHEY and CDR2 is SMNVEV (reference sequence). Written as DNA, the CDR3 is TGTGCCAGCAGTTTAAAGTTTGGCGGGAGGACCACAGATACGCAGTATTTT. Protein product: CASSLKFGGRTTDTQYF.

This chain uses TRBV9 with TRBJ2-7; 7 bases align to TRBD2. This CDR3 region has 12 residues. Germline-derived CDR1 and CDR2 are SGDLS and YYNGEE. J gave up 4 bases and V 3 bases, and 1 base lay outside the gene matches. The CDR3 DNA reads as TGTGCCAGCAGCGGGACTAGTTACGAGCAGTACTTC. Translated, it gives CASSGTSYEQYF.